This TCR beta chain came from a study of cytomegalovirus exposure and HLA in healthy donors (dated by TCRdb to 2017 to 2019). Concerning the study at large: An earlier analysis of some 500 of the donors reported 276 Gb of sequence data and 117 million unique TCR beta sequences from 150 million to 200 million T cells. Approximately 310 gigabases of sequencing data and around 85 million unique TCR sequences made up an early release that covered nearly 650 HLA-typed donors. Among the roughly 400 genotyped donors, roughly 80% belonged to the genetic ancestry cluster associated with self-reported Caucasian donors. The study aimed to test whether signatures of past pathogen exposure could be identified by cataloging public T cell receptors. The study used immunosequencing to profile the T cell repertoires of approximately 640 subjects and linked those repertoires to cytomegalovirus serostatus. In addition to the first cohort of 650 to 750 subjects, a separate validation cohort of approximately 110 different subjects was used. High-throughput TCR immunosequencing, statistical association of individual TCRs with disease status, and machine learning were combined to predict cytomegalovirus infection status. A later analysis re-analyzed previously published TCR beta repertoires from 666 donors and added high-resolution HLA genotyping to study TCR occurrence patterns. Rather than drawing on any new phenotypic data, the later analysis identified candidate immune exposures from TCR beta sequences and the way those sequences occurred across donors. In an earlier analysis of a few hundred of the donors, high-throughput TCR beta sequencing was used to judge whether each TCR beta V gene segment behaved as functional or pseudogenic. Alongside the repertoire data, information on donor age, sex, ethnicity and CMV serostatus was compiled. A later genetic analysis took genome-wide SNP genotypes for 398 of the 666 donors and used that subset as a discovery cohort. Every discovery cohort repertoire had been produced on one sequencing platform. Both class I and class II loci were covered by HLA typing, at four-digit resolution. Typing coverage differed by locus: A, B, C, DRB1 and DQB1 were typed in about 629-640 donors, DQA1 in about 500, DPA1 in approximately 610, and DPB1 in just under 490. About five DR-DQ haplotypes were treated as single units for association and clustering because of strong linkage in the cohort. On average, around 230,000 unique TCR beta nucleotide sequences were sequenced per donor among several hundred genotyped donors of the cohort, with 15% to 20% of those sequences being non-productive.

The library was generated by the immunoSEQ multiplex PCR assay. For the multiplex PCR, a mixture combining 60 forward primers for TCR Vbeta segments and 13 reverse primers for TCR Jbeta segments was used. The CDR3 region of rearranged TCR beta genes was amplified from genomic DNA with a multiplex PCR assay. The Illumina HiSeq System was used to sequence the amplified TCR beta libraries as 87-base-pair reads. For the original study's pipeline: A later analysis tallied around 80 million unique TCR beta chains across the 666 repertoires, and approximately 12 million of those chains were shared by two or more donors. To remove PCR and sequencing errors, raw reads were error-corrected and collapsed into unique sequences using a nearest-neighbor algorithm that merged closely related sequences. V, D and J gene segments were assigned by aligning CDR3 sequences to IMGT reference sequences. For a sequence to be retained, a match of at least six nucleotides to both a V gene segment and a J gene segment was required. A rearrangement was called productive if the CDR3 had no stop codons and remained in frame with V and J, and every other rearrangement was called non-productive. Following IMGT convention, CDR3 was defined as the stretch from the second conserved V-encoded cysteine up to the conserved J-encoded phenylalanine. The earlier analysis of approximately 590 of the donors excluded any sequence lacking an unambiguous match to a single V gene segment. An earlier analysis of over 450 of the donors classified V segments as functional when productive rearrangements were above 56.7% and as segregating when the standard deviation between donors was above 5%. A statistical classification framework was built to diagnose cytomegalovirus status from the catalog of TCR beta chain sequences. A later analysis assigned V and J genes by comparing TCR nucleotide sequences with IMGT/GENE-DB human TR gene sequences. In a later analysis, CDR3 sequences and most-parsimonious VDJ recombination scenarios were assigned using the TCRdist pipeline. In a later analysis, every TCR beta chain was defined by the combination of its CDR3 amino acid sequence and its V-gene family, and reads without a unique V-gene family were dropped. A later analysis removed several hundred highly shared, low-generation-probability nucleotide sequences to deal with suspected cross-contamination and a sequencing artifact. A later analysis calculated a clonal expansion index for each public chain from normalized within-repertoire ranks of inferred template counts. Generation probabilities in a later analysis came from a VDJ recombination model fitted to out-of-frame rearrangements, and those results were checked against IGoR. A later analysis scored TCR-TCR, TCR-HLA and TCR-CMV co-occurrence with hypergeometric tests, applying a repertoire-size bias correction to TCR pairs. False discovery rates were estimated in a later analysis by permuting HLA or CMV assignments 20 times. A later analysis grouped co-occurring TCRs with DBSCAN, adding TCRdist sequence similarity when clustering within HLA-allele-positive subsets. For co-occurrence clustering, repertoires with fewer than 30,000 or more than 120,000 public chains were excluded, along with roughly five repertoires with anomalous nucleotide sharing. Here the immuneACCESS table is served through TCRdb, limited to in-frame sequences with V and J called. Missing clones are a known gap in these copies; in checked studies unresolved V genes cover under half, and the rest lacks a known reason. V and J calls and clone size are as listed in that table; D and trimming were resolved from the DNA. This sample's table contains approximately 120,000 clones. Of the sample, 2% to 2.5% is held by the ten largest clones.

Broad study findings and their caveats: According to a later genetic analysis, donors in an Asian-associated ancestry cluster had fewer N-insertions in productive TCRs than the approximately 670-donor mean. Some IMGT-functional V segments, including TRBV6-2 and TRBV6-3, could not be told apart with the 87-base-pair reads, so those segments were excluded. When HLA alleles, especially DR and DQ, strongly co-occurred, TCR associations were difficult to assign to individual alleles. According to a later analysis, most CMV-associated TCR beta chains appeared to be HLA-restricted, and the HLA associations seemed to be driven largely by CMV exposure. In a later analysis, 16,951 TCR beta sequences were associated with specific HLA alleles at a false discovery rate of 0.05. Compared with equally common non-associated chains, HLA-associated TCR beta chains in a later analysis were more clonally expanded and had lower generation probabilities. In this cohort, only TCR beta chains were sequenced, and detectable features were limited by the absence of alpha or paired-chain data. Across donors, most TCR sequences were observed very rarely, whereas some public TCRs were present in many individuals. In a later analysis, TCR association rates were found to vary across HLA loci, with the most associated TCRs seen for DRB1 alleles and the fewest for HLA-C alleles. According to the authors, the approach could potentially be generalized to other disease states and immunological phenotypes. Immune exposure information for the cohort was limited to CMV serostatus. Several of the top co-occurrence clusters appeared to be linked to parvovirus B19, influenza, CMV and Epstein-Barr virus, according to a later analysis. A cluster of highly shared sequence variants was judged likely to be a technical artifact of the sequencing pipeline. Sequencing depth was assumed to be roughly uniform across donors in the presence/absence analyses, though that assumption may not hold. Cytomegalovirus status was reported to be diagnosed by the classifier with high specificity and sensitivity in both the original and validation cohorts. HLA typing was unavailable for some donors at each locus, so association tests used only the typed subset. Linkage disequilibrium might explain the correlated functional status among segregating V segments, but an unknown experimental factor could not be excluded. A further reported finding was that TCR beta sequences accurately predicted the HLA-A and HLA-B alleles for most subjects in the first cohort. Because counts were too low, seventeen rarely observed V segments, including chromosome 9 orphons, were excluded from the earlier analysis of several hundred of the donors. In a later genetic analysis, a missense DCLRE1C variant was associated with V-gene and J-gene trimming of TCR beta chains, and the association was replicated in an independent cohort. The study gave a list of over 150 TCR beta chains associated with cytomegalovirus. In vitro tests confirmed that three of the cytomegalovirus-associated TCR beta chains recognize cytomegalovirus antigens. In an earlier analysis of some 640 of the donors, most TCR beta V segments were observed in productive rearrangements about 90% or about 30% of the time, broadly matching IMGT annotations.

In total, roughly 670 healthy bone marrow donors made up the cohort. Cohort members were all nominally healthy when sampled, although unrecorded immune exposures were likely present. The donor was CMV seronegative and belonged to the group of over 350 seronegative cohort members. A peripheral blood sample was provided by each donor, and peripheral blood mononuclear cells were used for TCR beta sequencing. The Qiagen DNeasy Blood Extraction Kit was used to extract genomic DNA from the blood cell samples. For CDR1 and CDR2, the germline V gene lists SGHAT and FQNNGV. A distance of 4 bases separates the germline ends of V and J, which lose 4 bases and 9 bases respectively. The CDR3 numbers 10 residues from cysteine through phenylalanine. The entry retains the CDR3 DNA only, 30 bases that are in frame from base 1. Worth noting for this clone: The antigen it binds to is not known.

This TCR derives from a man in his forties in good health and CMV-seronegative. The chain uses TRBV11-2 and TRBJ1-3; the D gene is not confidently resolved. The sample taken for sequencing was PBMCs. The CDR3 region: CASSSSTIYF. The DNA reads TGTGCCAGCAGCTCCTCCACCATATATTTT.